Listed below are T cell receptor beta chains from one sample, sequenced in a study of PD-L1 blockade in urothelial cancer. This table comes from immunoSEQ multiplex PCR, and its TCRdb copy is limited to in-frame clones, with some not included. The sample holds around 110,000 clones, approximately 90% seen once. Sequenced material: PBMCs, taken around atezolizumab (anti-PD-L1) treatment. The receptors come from a man aged 60-69 years with urothelial cancer. Both conserved end residues are part of each CDR3. Fields, in order: clone size, V gene, D gene, J gene, CDR3 DNA, CDR3 protein. A D gene is named only where the DNA matches it firmly. A row's size may be missing; if present it is once, few, many or a size class.

-,TRBV28,-,TRBJ2-7,TGTGCCAGCAGTTTATATGCGGTCCCCAGAGACGAGCAGTACTTC,CASSLYAVPRDEQYF
-,TRBV5-1,TRBD1,TRBJ2-7,TGCGCCAGCAGCTTGGGACAGGGGGCATACGAGCAGTACTTC,CASSLGQGAYEQYF
few,TRBV30,-,TRBJ1-5,TGTGCCTGGAGCGGGGGGACAAACGGCAATCAGCCCCAGCATTTT,CAWSGGTNGNQPQHF
-,TRBV6-5,-,TRBJ1-2,TGTGCCAGCAGTTACTCGCGATCTTTCGGCTATGGCTACACCTTC,CASSYSRSFGYGYTF
-,TRBV5-6,-,TRBJ2-1,TGTGCCAGCAACTTCGGGACACTGTCCTACAATGAGCAGTTCTTC,CASNFGTLSYNEQFF
-,TRBV5-4,TRBD2,TRBJ2-2,TGTGCCAGCACTTGGGGACTAGCGGGAGATTTCACCGGGGAGCTGTTTTTT,CASTWGLAGDFTGELFF
-,TRBV5-1,TRBD2,TRBJ2-3,TGCGCCAGCAGCTTGGGACTAGCGGGAGAGGCAGATACGCAGTATTTT,CASSLGLAGEADTQYF
-,TRBV4-1,-,TRBJ2-7,TGCGCCAGCAGCCACTGGGGTAGCGGCGACGAGCAGTACTTC,CASSHWGSGDEQYF
-,TRBV19,-,TRBJ1-2,TGTGCCAGTAGTACCAGGGTCAACTATGGCTACACCTTC,CASSTRVNYGYTF
-,TRBV9,TRBD2,TRBJ2-7,TGTGCCAGCAGCCCCCGGGCTAGCGGGGGTTTTTACGAGCAGTACTTC,CASSPRASGGFYEQYF
-,TRBV28,-,TRBJ2-5,TGTGCCAGCACTCCTCCCCCGGGACAAGAGACCCAGTACTTC,CASTPPPGQETQYF
-,TRBV5-4,-,TRBJ2-7,TGTGCCAGCAGCCTGGGACGGACTTACGAGCAGTACTTC,CASSLGRTYEQYF
-,TRBV5-1,-,TRBJ1-6,TGCGCCAGCAGCGGGGACACCAATTCACCCCTCCACTTT,CASSGDTNSPLHF
-,TRBV6-5,TRBD1,TRBJ2-1,TGTGCCAGCAGTGAAGGGACAGGCTACAATGAGCAGTTCTTC,CASSEGTGYNEQFF
-,TRBV9,TRBD2,TRBJ2-3,TGTGCCAGCAGCTTGGGACTAGCGGGAGTCGTCACAGATACGCAGTATTTT,CASSLGLAGVVTDTQYF
-,TRBV27,TRBD1,TRBJ2-3,TGTGCCAGCAGTTTCTCGGGACAGGGGCCAGATACGCAGTATTTT,CASSFSGQGPDTQYF
once,TRBV18,-,TRBJ2-5,TGTGCCAGCTCGTCGAAACGGGATTCCTGGGAGACCCAGTACTTC,CASSSKRDSWETQYF
-,TRBV27,TRBD1,TRBJ1-5,TGTGCCAGCAGTGGGGGACAGGTTAGCAATCAGCCCCAGCATTTT,CASSGGQVSNQPQHF
-,TRBV27,-,TRBJ1-2,TGTGCCAGCAGTTTACAGGGAAGCTATGGCTACACCTTC,CASSLQGSYGYTF
-,TRBV29-1,TRBD2,TRBJ2-5,TGCAGCGGCGGTACTAGCGGGGGGTGGGAGGAGACCCAGTACTTC,CSGGTSGGWEETQYF
-,TRBV4-3,TRBD1,TRBJ1-5,TGCGCCAGCAGCCAAGATGGACGCAGGGGGAGCAATCAGCCCCAGCATTTT,CASSQDGRRGSNQPQHF
few,TRBV2,-,TRBJ2-7,TGTGCCAGCAGGAACGGGACAACCTACGAGCAGTACTTC,CASRNGTTYEQYF